This entry concerns a single TCR beta chain. As yet, its antigen is unknown. A second PCR of roughly 7 to 11 cycles used a sample-barcoded 5' primer and a J-beta primer mix. Using its own MiXCR run on the 5' RACE reads, TCRdb lists one record per CDR3 protein. The repertoire includes 1.5 million or so distinct CDR3 sequences, 35% to 45% of them detected once, and just over 4% sits in the top ten. The data were obtained in a study of blood T cells in healthy people across ages. PBMCs, at least 7 million per sample, were isolated. The study's findings and limits: The study found TCR beta diversity correlated strongly with naive T cell percentage.

The CDR3 runs to 16 residues. V lost 3 bases and J lost 5, with 20 bases in between. CDR1 is MGHDK, CDR2 SYGVNS, per germline. The chain combines TRBV25-1 with TRBJ2-7; D perhaps matches TRBD2 (5 bases). Sequencing used blood. The TCR originated in a woman younger than 30 in good health. CDR3 nucleotides: TGTGCCAGCAGTGATCACTCGCGGGCCCCGCACAACGAGCAGTACTTC. This encodes CASSDHSRAPHNEQYF.